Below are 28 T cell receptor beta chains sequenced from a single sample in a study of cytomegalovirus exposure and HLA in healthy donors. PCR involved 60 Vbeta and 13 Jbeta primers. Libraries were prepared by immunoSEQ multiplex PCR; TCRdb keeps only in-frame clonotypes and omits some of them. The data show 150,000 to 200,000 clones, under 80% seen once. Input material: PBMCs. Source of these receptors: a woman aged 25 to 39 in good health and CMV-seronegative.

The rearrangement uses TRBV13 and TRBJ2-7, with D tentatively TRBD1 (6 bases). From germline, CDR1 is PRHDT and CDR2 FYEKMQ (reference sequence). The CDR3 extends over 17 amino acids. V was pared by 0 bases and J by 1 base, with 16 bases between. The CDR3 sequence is CASSLGLGYTGSYEQYF. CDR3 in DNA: TGTGCCAGCAGCTTAGGCCTTGGGTATACAGGGTCCTACGAGCAGTACTTC.

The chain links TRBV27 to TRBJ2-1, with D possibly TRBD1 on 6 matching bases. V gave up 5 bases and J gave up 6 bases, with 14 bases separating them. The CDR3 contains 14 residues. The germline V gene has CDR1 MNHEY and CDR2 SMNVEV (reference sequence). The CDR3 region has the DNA TGTGCCAGCAGTCCAACCGGGACACTCAATGAGCAGTTCTTC. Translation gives CASSPTGTLNEQFF.

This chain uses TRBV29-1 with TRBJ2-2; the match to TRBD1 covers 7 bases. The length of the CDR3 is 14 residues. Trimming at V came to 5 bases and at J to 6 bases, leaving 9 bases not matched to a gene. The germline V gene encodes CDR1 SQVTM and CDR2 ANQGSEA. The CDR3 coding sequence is TGCAGCGTTCGACTCACAGGGGTGGCCGGGGAGCTGTTTTTT. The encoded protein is CSVRLTGVAGELFF.

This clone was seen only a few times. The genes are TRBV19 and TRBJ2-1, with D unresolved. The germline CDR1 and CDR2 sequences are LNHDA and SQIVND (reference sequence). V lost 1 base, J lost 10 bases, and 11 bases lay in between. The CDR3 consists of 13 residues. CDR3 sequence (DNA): TGTGCCAGTAGTATAGGATTACTCCGGGAGCAGTTCTTC. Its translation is CASSIGLLREQFF.

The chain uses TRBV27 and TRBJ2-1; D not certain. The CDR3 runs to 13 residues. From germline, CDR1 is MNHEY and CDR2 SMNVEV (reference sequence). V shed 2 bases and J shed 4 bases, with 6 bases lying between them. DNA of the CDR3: TGTGCCAGCAGTTTAATGTTATACAATGAGCAGTTCTTC. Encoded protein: CASSLMLYNEQFF.

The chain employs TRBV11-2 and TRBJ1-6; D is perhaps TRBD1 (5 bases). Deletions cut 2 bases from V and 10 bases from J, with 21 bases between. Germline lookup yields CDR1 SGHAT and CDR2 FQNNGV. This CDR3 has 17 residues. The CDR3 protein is CASSLIPTGGAESPLHF. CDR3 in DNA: TGTGCCAGCAGCTTAATCCCCACTGGAGGGGCGGAATCACCCCTCCACTTT.

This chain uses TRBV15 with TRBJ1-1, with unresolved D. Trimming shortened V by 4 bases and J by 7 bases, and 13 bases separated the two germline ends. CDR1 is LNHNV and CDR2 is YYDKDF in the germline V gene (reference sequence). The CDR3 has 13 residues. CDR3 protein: CATSNARRSEAFF. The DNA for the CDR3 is TGTGCCACCAGCAACGCCCGACGGAGTGAAGCTTTCTTT.

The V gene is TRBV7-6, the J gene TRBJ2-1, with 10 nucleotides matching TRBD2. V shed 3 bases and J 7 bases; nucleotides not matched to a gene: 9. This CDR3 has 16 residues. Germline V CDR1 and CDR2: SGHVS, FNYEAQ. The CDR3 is CASSFSPGLAINEQFF. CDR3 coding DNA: TGTGCCAGCAGCTTTTCACCGGGACTAGCGATAAATGAGCAGTTCTTC.

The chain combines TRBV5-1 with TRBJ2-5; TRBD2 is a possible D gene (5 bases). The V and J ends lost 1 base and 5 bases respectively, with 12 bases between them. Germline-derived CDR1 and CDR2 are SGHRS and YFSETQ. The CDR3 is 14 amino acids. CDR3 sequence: CASSLYNPGETQYF. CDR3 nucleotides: TGCGCCAGCAGCTTGTATAATCCGGGGGAGACCCAGTACTTC. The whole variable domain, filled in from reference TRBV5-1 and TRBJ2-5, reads KAGVTQTPRYLIKTRGQQVTLSCSPISGHRSVSWYQQTPGQGLQFLFEYFSETQRNKGNFPGRFSGRQFSNSRSEMNVSTLELGDSALYLCASSLYNPGETQYFGPGTRLLVL.

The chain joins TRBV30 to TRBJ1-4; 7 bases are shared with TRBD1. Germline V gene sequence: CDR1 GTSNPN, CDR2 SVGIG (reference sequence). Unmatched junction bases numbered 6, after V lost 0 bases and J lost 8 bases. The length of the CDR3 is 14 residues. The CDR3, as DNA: TGTGCCTGGAGTGTAGGGCAGGGGGTCGAAAAACTGTTTTTT. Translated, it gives CAWSVGQGVEKLFF.

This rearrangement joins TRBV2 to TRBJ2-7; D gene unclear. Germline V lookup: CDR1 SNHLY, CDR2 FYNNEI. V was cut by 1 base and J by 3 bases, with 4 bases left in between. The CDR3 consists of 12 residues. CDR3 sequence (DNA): TGTGCCAGCAGTGAAGTAGACTACGAGCAGTACTTC. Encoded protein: CASSEVDYEQYF. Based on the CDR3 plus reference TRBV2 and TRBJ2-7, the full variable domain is EPEVTQTPSHQVTQMGQEVILRCVPISNHLYFYWYRQILGQKVEFLVSFYNNEISEKSEIFDDQFSVERPDGSNFTLKIRSTKLEDSAMYFCASSEVDYEQYFGPGTRLTVT.

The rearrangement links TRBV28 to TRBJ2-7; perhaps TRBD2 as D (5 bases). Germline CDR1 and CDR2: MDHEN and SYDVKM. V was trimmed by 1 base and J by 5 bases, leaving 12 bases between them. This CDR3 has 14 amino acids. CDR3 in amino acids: CASSLLNGVNEQYF. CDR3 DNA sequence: TGTGCCAGCAGTTTATTGAACGGGGTCAACGAGCAGTACTTC.

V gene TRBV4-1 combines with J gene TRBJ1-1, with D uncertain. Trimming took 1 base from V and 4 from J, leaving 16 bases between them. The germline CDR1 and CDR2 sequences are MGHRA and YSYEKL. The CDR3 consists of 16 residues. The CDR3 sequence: CASSQGLIRGGTEAFF. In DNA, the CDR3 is TGCGCCAGCAGCCAAGGTCTTATTCGGGGTGGCACTGAAGCTTTCTTT.

The CDR3 region is CASLRENSPLHF. CDR3 DNA: TGTGCCAGCCTTCGGGAGAATTCACCCCTCCACTTT. The genes are TRBV2 and TRBJ1-6; D not certain. Trimming left V 8 bases short and J 7 bases short, with 9 bases between. The CDR3 has 12 residues. Germline V lookup: CDR1 SNHLY, CDR2 FYNNEI.

This chain's CDR3 is CASSSRQFASGNTIYF. In DNA, the CDR3 is TGTGCCAGCAGTTCTCGACAGTTCGCCTCTGGAAACACCATATATTTT. The V call is TRBV6-6, the J call TRBJ1-3; a weak D match, TRBD1 (5 bases). There are 16 residues in the CDR3. CDR1 MNHNY and CDR2 SVGAGI come from the germline V gene (reference sequence). V gave up 4 bases and J gave up 0 bases, with 13 bases separating them.

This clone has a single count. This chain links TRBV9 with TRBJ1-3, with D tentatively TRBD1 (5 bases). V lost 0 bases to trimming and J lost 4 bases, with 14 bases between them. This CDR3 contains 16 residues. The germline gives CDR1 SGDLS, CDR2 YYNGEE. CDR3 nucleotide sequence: TGTGCCAGCAGCGTAGGCCCCGCCAGGGCCGGAAACACCATATATTTT. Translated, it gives CASSVGPARAGNTIYF.

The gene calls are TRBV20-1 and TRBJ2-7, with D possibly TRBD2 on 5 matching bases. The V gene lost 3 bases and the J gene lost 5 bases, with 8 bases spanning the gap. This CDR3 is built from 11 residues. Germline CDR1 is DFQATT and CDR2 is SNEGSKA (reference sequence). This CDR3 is CSASPEDEQYF. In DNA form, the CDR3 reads TGCAGTGCTAGTCCGGAGGACGAGCAGTACTTC.

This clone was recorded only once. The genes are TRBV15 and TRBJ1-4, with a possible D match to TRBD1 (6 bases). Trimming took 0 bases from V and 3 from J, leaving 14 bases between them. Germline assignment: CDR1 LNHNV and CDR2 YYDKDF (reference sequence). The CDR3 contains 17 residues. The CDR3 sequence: CATSRDRVRGANEKLFF. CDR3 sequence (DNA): TGTGCCACCAGCAGAGATCGGGTCAGGGGAGCTAATGAAAAACTGTTTTTT.

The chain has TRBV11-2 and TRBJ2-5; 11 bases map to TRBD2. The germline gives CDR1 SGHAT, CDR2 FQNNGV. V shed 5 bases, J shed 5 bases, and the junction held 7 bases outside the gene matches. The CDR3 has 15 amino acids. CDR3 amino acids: CASSPPLAGVETQYF. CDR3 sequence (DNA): TGTGCCAGCAGCCCGCCACTAGCGGGGGTTGAGACCCAGTACTTC.

CDR3 loop: CASSLRQATYEQYF. For the CDR3, the DNA is TGCGCCAGCAGCTTGCGTCAGGCCACCTACGAGCAGTACTTC. The chain combines TRBV5-1 with TRBJ2-7, with D unclear. CDR1 is SGHRS and CDR2 is YFSETQ in the germline V gene. The CDR3 has 14 amino acids. V was shortened by 1 base and J by 2 bases, with 10 bases between the two germline ends.

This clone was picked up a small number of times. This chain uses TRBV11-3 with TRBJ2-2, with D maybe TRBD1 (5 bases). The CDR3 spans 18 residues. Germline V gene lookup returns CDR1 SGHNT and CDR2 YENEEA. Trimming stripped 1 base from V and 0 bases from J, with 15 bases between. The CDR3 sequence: CASSLGAWGQPNTGELFF. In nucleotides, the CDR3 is TGTGCCAGCAGCTTAGGTGCCTGGGGCCAACCGAACACCGGGGAGCTGTTTTTT.

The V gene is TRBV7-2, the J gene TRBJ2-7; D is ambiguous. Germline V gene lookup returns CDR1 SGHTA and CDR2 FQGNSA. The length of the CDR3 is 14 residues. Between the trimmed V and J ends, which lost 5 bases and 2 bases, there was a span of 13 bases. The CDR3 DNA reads TGTGCCAGCAGCCCCACCTCAGGAACCTACGAGCAGTACTTC. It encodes CASSPTSGTYEQYF.

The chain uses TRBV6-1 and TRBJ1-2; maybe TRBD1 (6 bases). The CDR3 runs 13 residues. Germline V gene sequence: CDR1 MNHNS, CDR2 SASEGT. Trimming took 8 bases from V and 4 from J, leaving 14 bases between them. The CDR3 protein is CASGTGGGYGYTF. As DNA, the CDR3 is TGTGCCAGCGGTACGGGGGGCGGCTATGGCTACACCTTC.

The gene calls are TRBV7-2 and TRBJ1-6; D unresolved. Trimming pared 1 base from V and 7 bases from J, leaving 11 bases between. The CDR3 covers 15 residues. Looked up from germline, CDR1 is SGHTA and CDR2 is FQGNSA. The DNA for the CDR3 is TGTGCCAGCAGCTTAGTCGCAGGTTCGAATTCACCCCTCCACTTT. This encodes CASSLVAGSNSPLHF.

Here the CDR3 DNA reads TGTGCCAGCTCACGGGGACAGAGCTCCTACGAGCAGTACTTC. It codes for CASSRGQSSYEQYF. The V call is TRBV18, the J call TRBJ2-7; 7 bases are shared with TRBD1. CDR1 and CDR2 (germline): KGHSH, LQKENI. There are 14 residues in the CDR3. The V gene end was trimmed by 4 bases and the J gene end by 0 bases; junction bases not matched to a gene: 3.

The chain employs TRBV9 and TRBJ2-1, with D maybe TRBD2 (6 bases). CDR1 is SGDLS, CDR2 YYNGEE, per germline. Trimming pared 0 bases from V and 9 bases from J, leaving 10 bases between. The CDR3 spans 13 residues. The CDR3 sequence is CASSVDGGSEQFF. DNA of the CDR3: TGTGCCAGCAGCGTAGATGGGGGGAGTGAGCAGTTCTTC.

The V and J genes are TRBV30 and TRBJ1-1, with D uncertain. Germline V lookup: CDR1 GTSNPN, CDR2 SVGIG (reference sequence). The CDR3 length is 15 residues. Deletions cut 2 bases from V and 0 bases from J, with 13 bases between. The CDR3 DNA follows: TGTGCCTGGAGTTTCTTGTCGTCTATGAACACTGAAGCTTTCTTT. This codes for CAWSFLSSMNTEAFF.

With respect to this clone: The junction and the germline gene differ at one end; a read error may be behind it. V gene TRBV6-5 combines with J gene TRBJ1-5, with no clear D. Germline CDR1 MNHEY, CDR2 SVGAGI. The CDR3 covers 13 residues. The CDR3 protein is CASRVLGSAFYRF. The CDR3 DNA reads TGTGCCAGCAGGGTTCTCGGGTCAGCCTTTTACCGTTTT.